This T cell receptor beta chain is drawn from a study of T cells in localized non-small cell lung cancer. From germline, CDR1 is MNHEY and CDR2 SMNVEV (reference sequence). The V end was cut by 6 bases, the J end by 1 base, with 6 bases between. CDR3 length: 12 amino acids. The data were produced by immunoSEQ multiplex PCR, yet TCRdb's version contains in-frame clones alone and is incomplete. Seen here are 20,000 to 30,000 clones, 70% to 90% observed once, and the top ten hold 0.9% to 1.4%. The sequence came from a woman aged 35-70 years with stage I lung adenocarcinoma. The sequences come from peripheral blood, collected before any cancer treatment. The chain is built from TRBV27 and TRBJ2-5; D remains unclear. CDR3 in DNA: TGTGCCAGCAGCAACCTCCAAGAGACCCAGTACTTC. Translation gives CASSNLQETQYF.